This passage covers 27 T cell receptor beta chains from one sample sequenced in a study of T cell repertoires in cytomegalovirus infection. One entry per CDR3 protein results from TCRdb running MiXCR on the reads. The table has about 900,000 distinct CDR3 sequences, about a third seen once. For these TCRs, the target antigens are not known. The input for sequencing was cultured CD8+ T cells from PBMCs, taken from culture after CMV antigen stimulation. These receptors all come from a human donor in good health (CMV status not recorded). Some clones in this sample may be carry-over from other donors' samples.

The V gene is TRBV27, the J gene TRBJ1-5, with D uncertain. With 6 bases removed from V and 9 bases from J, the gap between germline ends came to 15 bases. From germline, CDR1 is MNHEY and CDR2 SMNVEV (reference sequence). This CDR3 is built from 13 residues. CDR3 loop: CASRFVAFGPQHF. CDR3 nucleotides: TGTGCCAGCAGGTTTGTCGCGTTTGGGCCCCAGCATTTT.

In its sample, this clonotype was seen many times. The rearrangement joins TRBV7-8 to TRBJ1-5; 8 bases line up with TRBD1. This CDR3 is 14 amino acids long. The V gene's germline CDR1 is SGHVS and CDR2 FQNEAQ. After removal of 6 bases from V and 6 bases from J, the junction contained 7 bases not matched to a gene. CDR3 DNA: TGTGCCAGCAGGGCCGGGACAGGTGGTCAGCCCCAGCATTTT. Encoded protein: CASRAGTGGQPQHF.

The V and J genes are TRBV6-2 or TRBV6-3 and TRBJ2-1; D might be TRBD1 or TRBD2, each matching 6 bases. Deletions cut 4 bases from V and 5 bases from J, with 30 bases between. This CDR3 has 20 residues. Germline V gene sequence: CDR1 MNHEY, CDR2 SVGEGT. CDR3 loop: CASSFVGEQGNLREDNEQFF. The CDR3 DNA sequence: TGTGCCAGCAGTTTTGTTGGGGAACAGGGAAATTTAAGGGAGGACAATGAGCAGTTCTTC.

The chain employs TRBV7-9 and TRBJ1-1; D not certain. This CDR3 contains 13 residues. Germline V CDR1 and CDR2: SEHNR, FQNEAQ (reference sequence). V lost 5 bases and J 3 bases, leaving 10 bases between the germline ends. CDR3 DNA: TGTGCCAGCAGCGTGACGAGGGACACTGAAGCTTTCTTT. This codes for CASSVTRDTEAFF.

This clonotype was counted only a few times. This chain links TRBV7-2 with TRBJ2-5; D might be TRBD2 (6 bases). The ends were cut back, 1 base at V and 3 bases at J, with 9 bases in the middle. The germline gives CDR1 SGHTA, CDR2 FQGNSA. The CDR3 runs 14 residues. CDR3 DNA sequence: TGTGCCAGCAGCTTAGGACGGGGGAAAGAGACCCAGTACTTC. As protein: CASSLGRGKETQYF.

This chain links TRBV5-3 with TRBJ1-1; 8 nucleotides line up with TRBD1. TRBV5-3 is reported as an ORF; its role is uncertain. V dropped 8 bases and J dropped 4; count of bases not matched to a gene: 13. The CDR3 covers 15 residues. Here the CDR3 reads CASSEDRVLGTEAFF. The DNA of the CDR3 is TGTGCCAGCAGCGAGGACAGGGTTCTAGGCACTGAAGCTTTCTTT.

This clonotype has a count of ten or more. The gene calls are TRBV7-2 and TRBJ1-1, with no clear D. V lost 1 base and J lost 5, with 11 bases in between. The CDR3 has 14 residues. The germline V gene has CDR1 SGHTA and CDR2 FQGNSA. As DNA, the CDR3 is TGTGCCAGCAGCTTAGTCCGGGAGAGGACTGAAGCTTTCTTT. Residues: CASSLVRERTEAFF.

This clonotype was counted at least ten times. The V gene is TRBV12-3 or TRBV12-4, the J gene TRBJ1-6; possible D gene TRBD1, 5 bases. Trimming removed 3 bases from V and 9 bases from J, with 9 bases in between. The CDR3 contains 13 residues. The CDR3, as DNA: TGTGCCAGCAGTTTCGGGGCAGGTTCACCCCTCCACTTT. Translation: CASSFGAGSPLHF.

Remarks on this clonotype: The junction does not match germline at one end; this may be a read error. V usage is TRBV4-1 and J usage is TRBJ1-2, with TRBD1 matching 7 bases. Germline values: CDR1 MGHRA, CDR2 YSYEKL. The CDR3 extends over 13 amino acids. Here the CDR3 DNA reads TGTGCCAGCAGCCAGGGGGGTGATTGGGGCTACACCTTC. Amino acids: CASSQGGDWGYTF.

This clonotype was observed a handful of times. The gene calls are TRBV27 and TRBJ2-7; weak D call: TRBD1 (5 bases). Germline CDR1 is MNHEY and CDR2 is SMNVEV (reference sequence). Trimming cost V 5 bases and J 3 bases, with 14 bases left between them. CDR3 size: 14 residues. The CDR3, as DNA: TGTGCCAGCAGTCCGCAGGGAAAACACTACGAGCAGTACTTC. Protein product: CASSPQGKHYEQYF.

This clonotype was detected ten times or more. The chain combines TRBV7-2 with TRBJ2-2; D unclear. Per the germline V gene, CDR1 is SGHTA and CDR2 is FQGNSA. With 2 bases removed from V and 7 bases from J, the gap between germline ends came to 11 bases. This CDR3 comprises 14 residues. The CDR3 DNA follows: TGTGCCAGCAGCTTATCCCCGTGGGGCGGGGAGCTGTTTTTT. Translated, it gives CASSLSPWGGELFF. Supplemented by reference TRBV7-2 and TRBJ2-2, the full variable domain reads GAGVSQSPSNKVTEKGKDVELRCDPISGHTALYWYRQSLGQGLEFLIYFQGNSAPDKSGLPSDRFSAERTGGSVSTLTIQRTQQEDSAVYLCASSLSPWGGELFFGEGSRLTVL.

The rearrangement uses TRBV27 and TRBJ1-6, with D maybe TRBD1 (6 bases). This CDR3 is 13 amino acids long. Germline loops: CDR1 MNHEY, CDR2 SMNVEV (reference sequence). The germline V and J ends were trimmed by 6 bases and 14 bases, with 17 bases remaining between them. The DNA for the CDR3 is TGTGCCAGCAGGACGGGGGGGCAAGGGACCCTCCACTTT. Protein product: CASRTGGQGTLHF.

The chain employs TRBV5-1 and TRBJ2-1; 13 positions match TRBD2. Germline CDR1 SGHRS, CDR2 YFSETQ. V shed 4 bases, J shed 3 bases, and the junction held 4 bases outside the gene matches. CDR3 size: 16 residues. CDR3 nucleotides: TGCGCCAGCAGCGCACTAGCGGGGGGGGGCTACAATGAGCAGTTCTTC. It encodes CASSALAGGGYNEQFF.

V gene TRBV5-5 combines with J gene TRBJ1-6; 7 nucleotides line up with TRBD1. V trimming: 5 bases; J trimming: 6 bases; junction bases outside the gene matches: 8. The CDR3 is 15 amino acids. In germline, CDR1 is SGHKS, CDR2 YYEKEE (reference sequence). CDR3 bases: TGTGCCAGCAGACTGAGTACAGGGGTTAATTCACCCCTCCACTTT. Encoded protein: CASRLSTGVNSPLHF. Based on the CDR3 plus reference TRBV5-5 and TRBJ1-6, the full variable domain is DAGVTQSPTHLIKTRGQQVTLRCSPISGHKSVSWYQQVLGQGPQFIFQYYEKEERGRGNFPDRFSARQFPNYSSELNVNALLLGDSALYLCASRLSTGVNSPLHFGNGTRLTVT.

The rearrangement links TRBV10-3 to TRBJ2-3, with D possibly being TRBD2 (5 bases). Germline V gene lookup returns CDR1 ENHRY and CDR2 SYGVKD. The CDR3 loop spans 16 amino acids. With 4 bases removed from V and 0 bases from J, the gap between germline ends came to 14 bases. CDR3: CAISAPGETSTDTQYF. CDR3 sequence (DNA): TGTGCCATCAGTGCCCCCGGGGAAACTAGCACAGATACGCAGTATTTT.

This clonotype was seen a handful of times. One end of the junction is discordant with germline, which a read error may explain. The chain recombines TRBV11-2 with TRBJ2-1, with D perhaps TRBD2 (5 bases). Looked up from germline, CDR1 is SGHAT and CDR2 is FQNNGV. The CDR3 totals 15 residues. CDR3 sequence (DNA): TGTGCCAGCAGCCTAGACTTGAGCGGATACAATGAGCAGTTCTTC. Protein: CASSLDLSGYNEQFF.

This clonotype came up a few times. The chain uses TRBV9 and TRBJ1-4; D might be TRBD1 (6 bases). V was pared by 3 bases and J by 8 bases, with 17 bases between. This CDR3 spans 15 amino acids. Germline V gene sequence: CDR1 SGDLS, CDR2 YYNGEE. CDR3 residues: CASSATGTTREKLFF. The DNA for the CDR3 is TGTGCCAGCAGCGCCACAGGGACCACAAGAGAAAAACTGTTTTTT.

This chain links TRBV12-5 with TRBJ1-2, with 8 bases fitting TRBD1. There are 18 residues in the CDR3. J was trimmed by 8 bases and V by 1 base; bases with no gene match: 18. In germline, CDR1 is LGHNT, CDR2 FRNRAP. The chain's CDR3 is CASGLGPYGGQAVEGYTF. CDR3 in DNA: TGTGCTAGTGGTTTGGGTCCCTATGGGGGACAGGCCGTGGAGGGCTACACCTTC.

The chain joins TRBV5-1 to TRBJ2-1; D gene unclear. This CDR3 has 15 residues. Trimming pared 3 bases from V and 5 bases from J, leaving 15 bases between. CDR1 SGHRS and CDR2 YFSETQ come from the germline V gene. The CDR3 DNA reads TGCGCCAGCAGCTATACCGCGATCACGGACAATGAGCAGTTCTTC. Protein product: CASSYTAITDNEQFF.

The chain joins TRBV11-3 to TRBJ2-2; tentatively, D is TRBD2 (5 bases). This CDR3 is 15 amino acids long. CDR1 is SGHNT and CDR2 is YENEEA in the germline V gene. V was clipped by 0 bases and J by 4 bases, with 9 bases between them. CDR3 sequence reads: CASSLDQRSTGELFF. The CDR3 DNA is TGTGCCAGCAGCTTAGATCAGCGGAGCACCGGGGAGCTGTTTTTT. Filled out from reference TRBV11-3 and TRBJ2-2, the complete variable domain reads EAGVVQSPRYKIIEKKQPVAFWCNPISGHNTLYWYLQNLGQGPELLIRYENEEAVDDSQLPKDRFSAERLKGVDSTLKIQPAELGDSAVYLCASSLDQRSTGELFFGEGSRLTVL.

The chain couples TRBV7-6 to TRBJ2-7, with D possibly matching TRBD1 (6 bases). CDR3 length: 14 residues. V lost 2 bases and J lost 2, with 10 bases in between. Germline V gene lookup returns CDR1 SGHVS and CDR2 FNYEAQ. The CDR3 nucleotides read TGTGCCAGCAGCTTAATGGGGGCCGCCTACGAGCAGTACTTC. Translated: CASSLMGAAYEQYF. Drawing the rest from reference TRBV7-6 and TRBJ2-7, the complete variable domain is GAGVSQSPRYKVTKRGQDVALRCDPISGHVSLYWYRQALGQGPEFLTYFNYEAQQDKSGLPNDRFSAERPEGSISTLTIQRTEQRDSAMYRCASSLMGAAYEQYFGPGTRLTVT.

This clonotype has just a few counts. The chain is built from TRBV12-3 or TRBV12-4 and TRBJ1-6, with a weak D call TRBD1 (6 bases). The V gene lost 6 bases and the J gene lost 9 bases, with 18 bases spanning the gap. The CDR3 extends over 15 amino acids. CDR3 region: CASRAQGVLGSPLHF. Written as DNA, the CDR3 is TGTGCCAGCAGGGCACAGGGAGTATTAGGTTCACCCCTCCACTTT.

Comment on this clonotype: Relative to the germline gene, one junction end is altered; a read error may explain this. CDR3 bases: TGTGCCAGCAGTGACAACAGCTACGAGCGGTACTTC. Amino acids: CASSDNSYERYF. This chain joins TRBV2 and TRBJ2-7; D unclear. This CDR3 region has 12 residues. Germline V gene lookup returns CDR1 SNHLY and CDR2 FYNNEI.

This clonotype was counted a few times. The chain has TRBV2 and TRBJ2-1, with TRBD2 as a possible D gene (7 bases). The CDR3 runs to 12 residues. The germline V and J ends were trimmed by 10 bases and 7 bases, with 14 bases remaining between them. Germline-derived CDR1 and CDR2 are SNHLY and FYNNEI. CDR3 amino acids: CATMGGHNEQFF. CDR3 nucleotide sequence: TGTGCCACCATGGGGGGGCATAATGAGCAGTTCTTC.

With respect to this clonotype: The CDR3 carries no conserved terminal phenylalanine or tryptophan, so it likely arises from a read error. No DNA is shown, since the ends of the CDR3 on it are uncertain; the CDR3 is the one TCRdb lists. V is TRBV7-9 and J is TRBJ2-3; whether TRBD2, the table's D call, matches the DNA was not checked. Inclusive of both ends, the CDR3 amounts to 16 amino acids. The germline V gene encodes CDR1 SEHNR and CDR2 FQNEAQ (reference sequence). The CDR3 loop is CASSLGTLPGEPRFLA.

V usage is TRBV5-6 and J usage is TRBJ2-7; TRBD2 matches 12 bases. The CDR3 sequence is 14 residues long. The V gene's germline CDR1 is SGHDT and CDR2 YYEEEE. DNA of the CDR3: TGTACCAGCAGCTCTCGGACTAGCGGGGTCGAGCAGTACGTC. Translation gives CTSSSRTSGVEQYV.

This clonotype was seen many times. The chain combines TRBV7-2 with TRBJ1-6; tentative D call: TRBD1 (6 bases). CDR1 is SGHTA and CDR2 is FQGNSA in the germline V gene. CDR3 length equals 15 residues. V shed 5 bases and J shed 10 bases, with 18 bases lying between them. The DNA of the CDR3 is TGTGCCAGCAGCCCGTTGACAGGCGGAGGGTCACCCCTCCACTTT. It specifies CASSPLTGGGSPLHF.